This is a list of T cell receptor beta chains from one sample in a study of T-cell reconstitution after alpha-beta-depleted transplantation in children. TCRdb redid the calling of the PCR reads with MiXCR, one entry per CDR3 protein. In the table there are some 500,000 distinct CDR3 sequences, approximately 30% of which are singletons. The material sequenced was PBMCs from the stem cell graft donor, taken from the stem cell graft. Receptors originate from a human donor who donated a stem cell graft to a child with aplastic anemia. Both conserved end residues are part of each CDR3. Each record gives: clone size, V gene, D gene, J gene, CDR3 DNA, CDR3 protein. A D gene is named only where the DNA matches it firmly. Not all rows give a size; the values are once, few, many and, for expanded clones, a class.

clone_size: few; v_call: TRBV7-2; d_call: TRBD2; j_call: TRBJ2-1; cdr3_nt: TGTGCCAGCAGCCGGACTAGCGGGAGAAGGAATGAGCAGTTCTTC; cdr3_aa: CASSRTSGRRNEQFF
clone_size: few; v_call: TRBV11-3; d_call: TRBD1; j_call: TRBJ1-2; cdr3_nt: TGTGCCAGCAGCTTAGCGACAGGGGCCGGCGGCTACACCTTC; cdr3_aa: CASSLATGAGGYTF
clone_size: few; v_call: TRBV7-2; d_call: -; j_call: TRBJ2-4; cdr3_nt: TGTGCCAGCAGCCCCAACAGGGTGGGGACGGGGAACATTCAGTACTTC; cdr3_aa: CASSPNRVGTGNIQYF
clone_size: few; v_call: TRBV6-5; d_call: -; j_call: TRBJ1-4; cdr3_nt: TGTGCCAGCAGTTACTCGGTTGTCACGATGGGGGAAAAACTGTTTTTT; cdr3_aa: CASSYSVVTMGEKLFF
clone_size: -; v_call: TRBV6-2/TRBV6-3; d_call: -; j_call: TRBJ1-5; cdr3_nt: TGTGCCAGCAGCCCGTTGGGAGGGGGCAATCAGCCCCAGCATTTT; cdr3_aa: CASSPLGGGNQPQHF
clone_size: many; v_call: TRBV20-1; d_call: -; j_call: TRBJ1-2; cdr3_nt: TGCAGTGTCCGGGGAATGCCAGGCTACACCTTC; cdr3_aa: CSVRGMPGYTF
clone_size: -; v_call: TRBV7-3; d_call: -; j_call: TRBJ2-3; cdr3_nt: TGTGCCAGCAGCTTTGACAGGAATACGCAGTATTTT; cdr3_aa: CASSFDRNTQYF
clone_size: -; v_call: TRBV28; d_call: TRBD1; j_call: TRBJ2-2; cdr3_nt: TGTGCCAGCCTCCCTTCCGGGACAGGGGGTGACGGGGAGCTGTTTTTT; cdr3_aa: CASLPSGTGGDGELFF
clone_size: -; v_call: TRBV7-2; d_call: TRBD1; j_call: TRBJ1-4; cdr3_nt: TGTGCCAGCAGCCTGCTGACAGGGGGGACTAATGAAAAACTGTTTTTT; cdr3_aa: CASSLLTGGTNEKLFF
clone_size: few; v_call: TRBV30; d_call: -; j_call: TRBJ2-1; cdr3_nt: TGTGCCTGGAGTGTGGGGACCTATAGAGGAAATGAGCAGTTCTTC; cdr3_aa: CAWSVGTYRGNEQFF
clone_size: -; v_call: TRBV15; d_call: -; j_call: TRBJ2-1; cdr3_nt: TGTGCCACCAGCATACGAAACTCCTACAATGAGCAGTTCTTC; cdr3_aa: CATSIRNSYNEQFF
clone_size: few; v_call: TRBV4-2; d_call: TRBD2; j_call: TRBJ2-2; cdr3_nt: TGTGCCAGCAGCCAGGGCTGGGACTACAGCGGGGAGCTGTTTTTT; cdr3_aa: CASSQGWDYSGELFF
clone_size: -; v_call: TRBV30; d_call: -; j_call: TRBJ1-1; cdr3_nt: TGTGCCTGGAGTAGTGGCGGGAACACTGAAGCTTTCTTT; cdr3_aa: CAWSSGGNTEAFF
clone_size: few; v_call: TRBV5-6; d_call: TRBD1; j_call: TRBJ1-5; cdr3_nt: TGTGCCAGCGCGTGGCGTAGGAGACAGGGGGCATTTCTGTATCAGCCCCAGCATTTT; cdr3_aa: CASAWRRRQGAFLYQPQHF
clone_size: -; v_call: TRBV4-2; d_call: -; j_call: TRBJ2-3; cdr3_nt: TGTGCCAGCAGCCAAGATTCGTTGACAGGCACAGATACGCAGTATTTT; cdr3_aa: CASSQDSLTGTDTQYF
clone_size: once; v_call: TRBV29-1; d_call: -; j_call: TRBJ1-3; cdr3_nt: TGCAGCGTTAGGCCCAACTCTGGAAACACCATATATTTT; cdr3_aa: CSVRPNSGNTIYF
clone_size: -; v_call: TRBV6-1; d_call: TRBD2; j_call: TRBJ2-3; cdr3_nt: TGTGCCACCTCAGACCGACTAGCAATCACAGATACGCAGTATTTT; cdr3_aa: CATSDRLAITDTQYF
clone_size: -; v_call: TRBV6-5; d_call: -; j_call: TRBJ1-4; cdr3_nt: TGTGCCAGCAGTTACTCGGTGCATAATGAAAAACTGTTTTTT; cdr3_aa: CASSYSVHNEKLFF
clone_size: few; v_call: TRBV7-2; d_call: -; j_call: TRBJ2-1; cdr3_nt: TGTGCCAGCAGCCGAATGGGCGGTGAGCAGTTCTTC; cdr3_aa: CASSRMGGEQFF
clone_size: few; v_call: TRBV28; d_call: -; j_call: TRBJ1-1; cdr3_nt: TGTGCCAGCAGTTATGCAGGGGTCCCTGAAGCTTTCTTT; cdr3_aa: CASSYAGVPEAFF
clone_size: few; v_call: TRBV20-1; d_call: TRBD1; j_call: TRBJ1-5; cdr3_nt: TGCAGTGCTAGAGACCCTTCCGGGACAGGAAATCAGCCCCAGCATTTT; cdr3_aa: CSARDPSGTGNQPQHF
clone_size: -; v_call: TRBV12-3/TRBV12-4; d_call: -; j_call: TRBJ1-4; cdr3_nt: TGTGCCAGCAGTTTAATGGGGGCAGGGGATGAAAAACTGTTTTTT; cdr3_aa: CASSLMGAGDEKLFF
clone_size: many; v_call: TRBV6-2/TRBV6-3; d_call: -; j_call: TRBJ2-5; cdr3_nt: TGTGCCAGCAGTTACGCGACGGGACACCTCCCTGAGACCCAGTACTTC; cdr3_aa: CASSYATGHLPETQYF
clone_size: -; v_call: TRBV24-1; d_call: TRBD2; j_call: TRBJ2-3; cdr3_nt: TGTGCCACCAGTGACCCAACTGGACTAGCGGGAGCTAGCACAGATACGCAGTATTTT; cdr3_aa: CATSDPTGLAGASTDTQYF
clone_size: few; v_call: TRBV5-1; d_call: -; j_call: TRBJ1-6; cdr3_nt: TGCGCCAGCAGCTTGGACGCTCTTCGCCAGGCACCCCTCCACTTT; cdr3_aa: CASSLDALRQAPLHF
clone_size: few; v_call: TRBV6-1; d_call: TRBD2; j_call: TRBJ2-7; cdr3_nt: TGTGCCAGCAGTGACTGGGAGGGTTACGAGCAGTACTTC; cdr3_aa: CASSDWEGYEQYF
clone_size: few; v_call: TRBV6-5; d_call: -; j_call: TRBJ1-2; cdr3_nt: TGTGCCAGCAGTTATGGGGCAGCTCGAGGCTACACCTTC; cdr3_aa: CASSYGAARGYTF